The T cell receptor (beta chain) under discussion was sequenced for a study of response to subunit inactivated influenza vaccine. Whole-study findings and limits: With each seasonal influenza vaccination, the authors suggested, few new T cells are recruited.

This clonotype was counted between two and nine times. What it recognizes is unknown. TCRdb re-derived calls from the RT-PCR reads in MiXCR, one entry per CDR3 protein. The data contain approximately 500,000 distinct CDR3 sequences, about 14% of them seen just once; the ten biggest clones take up approximately 12%. V was clipped by 6 bases and J by 10 bases, with 15 bases between them. Germline V gene data show CDR1 as MNHEY and CDR2 as SVGEGT. This CDR3 spans 13 amino acids. This TCR came from a man aged 50 or older who received an inactivated influenza vaccine. The gene calls are TRBV6-2 or TRBV6-3 and TRBJ2-2, with a tentative D call TRBD2 (5 bases). Here the sequenced sample was PBMCs from blood, taken about 12 days after vaccination. This CDR3 reads CASRMRGSEELFF. The CDR3, as DNA: TGTGCCAGCAGAATGAGAGGGTCGGAGGAGCTGTTTTTT.